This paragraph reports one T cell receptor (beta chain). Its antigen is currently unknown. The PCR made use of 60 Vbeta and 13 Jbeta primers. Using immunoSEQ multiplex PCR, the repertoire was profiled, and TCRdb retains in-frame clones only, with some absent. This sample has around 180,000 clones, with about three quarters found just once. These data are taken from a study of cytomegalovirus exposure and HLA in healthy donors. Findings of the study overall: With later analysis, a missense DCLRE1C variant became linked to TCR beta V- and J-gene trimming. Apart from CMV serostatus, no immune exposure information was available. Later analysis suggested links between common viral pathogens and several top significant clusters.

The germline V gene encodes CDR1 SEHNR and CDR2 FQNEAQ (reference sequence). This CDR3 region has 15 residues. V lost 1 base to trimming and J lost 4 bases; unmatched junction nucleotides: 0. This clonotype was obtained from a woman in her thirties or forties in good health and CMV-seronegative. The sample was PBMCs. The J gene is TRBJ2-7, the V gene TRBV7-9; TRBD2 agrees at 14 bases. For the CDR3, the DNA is TGTGCCAGCAGCTTAGGACTAGCGGGAGGGTACGAGCAGTACGTC. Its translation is CASSLGLAGGYEQYV.